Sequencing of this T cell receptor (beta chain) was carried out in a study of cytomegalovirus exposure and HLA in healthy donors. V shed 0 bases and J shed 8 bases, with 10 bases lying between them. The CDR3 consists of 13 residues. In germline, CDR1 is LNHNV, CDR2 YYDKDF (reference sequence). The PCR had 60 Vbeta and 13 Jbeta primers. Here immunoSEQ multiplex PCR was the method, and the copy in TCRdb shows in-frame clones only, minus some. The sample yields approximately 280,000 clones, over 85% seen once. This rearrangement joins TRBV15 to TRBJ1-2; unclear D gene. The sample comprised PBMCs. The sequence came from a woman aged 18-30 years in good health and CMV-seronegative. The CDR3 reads CATSRDPERGYTF. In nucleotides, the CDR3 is TGTGCCACCAGCAGAGACCCTGAGAGGGGCTACACCTTC. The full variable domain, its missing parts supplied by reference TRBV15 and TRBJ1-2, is DAMVIQNPRYQVTQFGKPVTLSCSQTLNHNVMYWYQQKSSQAPKLLFHYYDKDFNNEADTPDNFQSRRPNTSFCFLDIRSPGLGDTAMYLCATSRDPERGYTFGSGTRLTVV.